The clone carrying this TCR beta chain was counted many times. Its antigen is undetermined. The data were taken from a study of spatial heterogeneity in lung cancer. Study-wide results and limits: Tracking of tumor mutation counts was seen in expanded intratumoral alpha and beta TCR counts.

MiXCR, run by TCRdb on the 5' RACE reads, gives a single entry per CDR3 protein. Of about 23,000 distinct CDR3 sequences listed, about 4.3% were seen once; the top ten hold about 9.8%. Time point in this sample: sample taken at primary tumor resection. Untreated early-stage non-small cell lung cancer patients, 65 to 90 in total, were the donors. In germline, CDR1 is SEHNR, CDR2 FQNEAQ (reference sequence). Trimming pared 2 bases from V and 4 bases from J, leaving 14 bases between. CDR3 length: 15 amino acids. Sequencing used lung tumor tissue, obtained at surgery. This receptor was identified in a male donor with early-stage non-small cell lung cancer. The chain links TRBV7-9 to TRBJ1-2, with a weak D call TRBD1 (5 bases). CDR3 DNA: TGTGCCAGCAGCTTAAAGGAGGGGACCCTCTATGGCTACACCTTC. Amino acids: CASSLKEGTLYGYTF.